The 25 T cell receptor beta chains given below trace back to one sample, sequenced in a study of blood T cells in healthy people across ages. For the second PCR, which ran for about 7 to 11 cycles, a sample-barcoded 5' primer and a J-beta primer mix were used. TCRdb re-called the 5' RACE reads through MiXCR, storing one row per CDR3 protein. Of around 1.5 million distinct CDR3 sequences in the sample, around 59% are singletons; the top ten hold over 6.5%. Input material: blood. These receptors were taken from a man aged 18 to 30 in good health.

This clonotype showed up just a few times. The V and J genes are TRBV4-1 and TRBJ2-7; D call uncertain. The CDR3 totals 15 residues. Germline-derived CDR1 and CDR2 are MGHRA and YSYEKL. The V end lost 0 bases, the J end lost 1 base, and 10 bases lay between the germline ends. The CDR3 is CASSQDVEQSYEQYF. As DNA, the CDR3 is TGCGCCAGCAGCCAAGACGTTGAACAGTCCTACGAGCAGTACTTC.

This clonotype was counted only a few times. V is TRBV24-1 and J is TRBJ2-3; TRBD1 might be the D (6 bases). Germline V gene data show CDR1 as KGHDR and CDR2 as SFDVKD. The CDR3 extends over 17 amino acids. The V gene lost 1 base and the J gene lost 0 bases, with 13 bases spanning the gap. In DNA form, the CDR3 reads TGTGCCACCAGTGATTTAAAGGCCGGACAGAGCACAGATACGCAGTATTTT. Protein: CATSDLKAGQSTDTQYF.

The rearrangement joins TRBV27 to TRBJ2-4; D is unclear. The J call is in doubt because the DNA end fits TRBJ2-5 better. There are 15 residues in the CDR3. CDR1 and CDR2 (germline): MNHEY, SMNVEV (reference sequence). CDR3 sequence reads: CASSDPGHFQETQYF. The CDR3 bases are TGTGCCAGCAGTGACCCTGGCCACTTCCAAGAGACCCAGTACTTC.

Comment on this clonotype: The junction does not match germline at one end; this may be a read error. V usage is TRBV6-4 and J usage is TRBJ2-1; TRBD2 agrees at 7 bases. The CDR3 sequence is 16 residues long. Germline V gene sequence: CDR1 MRHNA, CDR2 SNTAGT. The CDR3 sequence is CASSGAWLAVYNGQFF. The DNA of the CDR3 is TGTGCCAGCAGTGGAGCATGGCTAGCGGTATACAATGGGCAGTTCTTC.

This clonotype was detected only a few times. This chain uses TRBV29-1 with TRBJ1-1; no definite D call. CDR1 is SQVTM and CDR2 is ANQGSEA in the germline V gene. The CDR3 contains 12 residues. Trimming stripped 3 bases from V and 0 bases from J, with 5 bases between. This chain's CDR3 is CSVDLMNTEAFF. CDR3 coding DNA: TGCAGCGTTGATTTAATGAACACTGAAGCTTTCTTT.

The genes are TRBV20-1 and TRBJ2-4; 7 bases fit TRBD1. The J call may be faulty, since TRBJ2-7 better matches the DNA end. The CDR3 sequence is 14 residues long. Germline V lookup: CDR1 DFQATT, CDR2 SNEGSKA (reference sequence). The DNA of the CDR3 is TGCAGTGCTATTCCACTGACAGGGAAGTACGAGCAGTACTTC. Translating it yields CSAIPLTGKYEQYF.

This chain connects TRBV6-6 to TRBJ1-2; D remains unclear. CDR1 is MNHNY, CDR2 SVGAGI, per germline (reference sequence). The CDR3 has 15 residues. Trimming cost V 8 bases and J 3 bases, with 19 bases left between them. Here the CDR3 DNA reads TGTGCCAGCCTTCCAACGGACGGGGATGACTATGGCTACACCTTC. Translation: CASLPTDGDDYGYTF.

V gene TRBV7-9 combines with J gene TRBJ1-1; D uncertain. This CDR3 has 14 amino acids. V gave up 4 bases and J gave up 1 base, with 10 bases separating them. From germline, CDR1 is SEHNR and CDR2 FQNEAQ (reference sequence). CDR3 in DNA: TGTGCCAGCAGCTCGGCCCCAGGGAACACTGAAGCTTTCTTT. Its protein is CASSSAPGNTEAFF.

V usage is TRBV4-2 and J usage is TRBJ2-1; 8 bases fit TRBD2. Trimming at V came to 2 bases and at J to 8 bases, leaving 11 bases not matched to a gene. Germline loops: CDR1 LGHNA, CDR2 YNFKEQ. This CDR3 is 16 amino acids long. DNA for the CDR3: TGTGCCAGCAGCCAAATCTCGGGACTAGAAGTCGATGAGCAGTTCTTC. Its protein is CASSQISGLEVDEQFF.

The chain links TRBV5-1 to TRBJ2-1; no reliable D call. CDR1 is SGHRS and CDR2 is YFSETQ in the germline V gene. The V and J ends lost 5 bases and 10 bases respectively, with 19 bases between them. The CDR3 sequence is 14 residues long. The CDR3: CASRPGEWEWEQFF. The CDR3 DNA reads TGCGCCAGCAGGCCCGGTGAGTGGGAATGGGAGCAGTTCTTC. The full variable domain, its missing parts supplied by reference TRBV5-1 and TRBJ2-1, is KAGVTQTPRYLIKTRGQQVTLSCSPISGHRSVSWYQQTPGQGLQFLFEYFSETQRNKGNFPGRFSGRQFSNSRSEMNVSTLELGDSALYLCASRPGEWEWEQFFGPGTRLTVL.

The chain employs TRBV20-1 and TRBJ2-7; 10 bases match TRBD2. The end of the DNA fits TRBJ2-5 better, so the J call may be wrong. The CDR3 covers 16 residues. Germline assignment: CDR1 DFQATT and CDR2 SNEGSKA (reference sequence). The CDR3 DNA sequence: TGCAGTGCTAGGGTTTGGGCTAGCGGGAGCTACGAGACCCAGTACTTC. This gives the protein CSARVWASGSYETQYF.

CDR3: CASSVRQGEAYPYEQYF. The CDR3 coding sequence is TGTGCCAGCAGCGTACGACAGGGGGAAGCCTACCCCTACGAGCAGTACTTC. The rearrangement joins TRBV14 to TRBJ2-7; 9 bases fit TRBD1. This CDR3 has 17 amino acids. The V gene end was trimmed by 5 bases and the J gene end by 2 bases; junction bases not matched to a gene: 13. CDR1 is SGHDN, CDR2 FVKESK, per germline.

This clonotype was detected only once. J is TRBJ2-4 and V is TRBV20-1; D may match TRBD1 or TRBD2 (6 bases each). The V end was cut by 3 bases, the J end by 5 bases, with 20 bases between. The length of the CDR3 is 16 residues. Germline V gene data show CDR1 as DFQATT and CDR2 as SNEGSKA (reference sequence). The CDR3 bases are TGCAGTGCTAGTGGCGGTAGGGGGGCCCCTCAAAACATTCAGTACTTC. Protein: CSASGGRGAPQNIQYF.

Here the CDR3 DNA reads TGCAGTGCTACTACTGACAGGGGCTATGGCTACACCTTC. Protein: CSATTDRGYGYTF. The chain uses TRBV20-1 and TRBJ1-2; the match to TRBD1 covers 8 bases. CDR3 length: 13 amino acids. Trimming took 4 bases from V and 4 from J; bases not matched to a gene: 5. Germline CDR1 is DFQATT and CDR2 is SNEGSKA (reference sequence).

This chain connects TRBV7-6 to TRBJ2-3; maybe TRBD2 (6 bases). CDR1 and CDR2 (germline): SGHVS, FNYEAQ. V lost 1 base and J lost 2, with 13 bases in between. The CDR3 loop spans 16 amino acids. The CDR3 spells CASSLVGTSVTDTQYF. The CDR3 DNA reads as TGTGCCAGCAGCTTAGTGGGGACTTCCGTCACAGATACGCAGTATTTT.

The chain carries TRBV20-1 and TRBJ2-1; D perhaps matches TRBD1 (5 bases). Germline-derived CDR1 and CDR2 are DFQATT and SNEGSKA (reference sequence). V dropped 5 bases and J dropped 9 bases, with 14 bases sitting between them. The CDR3 contains 12 residues. CDR3 loop: CSAEPQGSEQFF. The CDR3 DNA reads as TGCAGTGCTGAACCCCAGGGATCTGAGCAGTTCTTC.

This clonotype showed up just a few times. This chain connects TRBV6-5 to TRBJ1-1; a weak D match, TRBD1 (5 bases). V was pared by 7 bases and J by 0 bases, with 15 bases between. Germline V gene lookup returns CDR1 MNHEY and CDR2 SVGAGI. The length of the CDR3 is 15 residues. CDR3 region: CASNVYGAVNTEAFF. The CDR3 DNA sequence: TGTGCCAGCAATGTCTACGGGGCGGTGAACACTGAAGCTTTCTTT.

The chain carries TRBV11-2 and TRBJ2-6; 9 bases line up with TRBD1. The CDR3 is made up of 19 amino acids. Germline V CDR1 and CDR2: SGHAT, FQNNGV. Trimming cost V 1 base and J 0 bases; bases outside gene matches: 7. The CDR3 sequence is CASSLAPGQGSSGANVLTF. The CDR3 DNA reads as TGTGCCAGCAGCTTAGCTCCGGGACAGGGAAGCTCTGGGGCCAACGTCCTGACTTTC.

This clonotype was seen more than once but under ten times. The chain combines TRBV11-1 with TRBJ2-3; D assignment may be TRBD1 or TRBD2 (5 bases each). The CDR3 loop spans 15 amino acids. Trimming took 7 bases from V and 7 from J, leaving 21 bases between them. Per the germline V gene, CDR1 is SGHAT and CDR2 is FQDESV (reference sequence). The CDR3 loop is CASNPGDLKPYTQYF. CDR3 bases: TGTGCCAGCAACCCTGGGGACCTAAAACCCTATACGCAGTATTTT. The complete variable domain, with remaining parts taken from reference TRBV11-1 and TRBJ2-3, reads EAEVAQSPRYKITEKSQAVAFWCDPISGHATLYWYRQILGQGPELLVQFQDESVVDDSQLPKDRFSAERLKGVDSTLKIQPAELGDSAMYLCASNPGDLKPYTQYFGPGTRLTVL.

This clonotype showed up just a few times. The chain couples TRBV12-3 or TRBV12-4 to TRBJ2-4, with D possibly matching TRBD1 (5 bases). The J call is in doubt because the DNA end fits TRBJ2-7 better. CDR3 length equals 17 residues. CDR3 nucleotide sequence: TGTGCCAGCAGTTTATGGGGTGCAGGGTCCAGCTTCTACGAGCAGTACTTC. Translation gives CASSLWGAGSSFYEQYF.

A few counts support this clonotype. This chain joins TRBV30 and TRBJ1-2; D is possibly TRBD1 (5 bases). Germline lookup yields CDR1 GTSNPN and CDR2 SVGIG (reference sequence). This CDR3 spans 13 amino acids. The V end lost 6 bases, the J end lost 3 bases, and 14 bases lay between the germline ends. The DNA for the CDR3 is TGTGCCTGCAGACCTAGGGGAGACTATGGCTACACCTTC. It encodes CACRPRGDYGYTF. Full variable domain (rest looked up from reference TRBV30 and TRBJ1-2): SQTIHQWPATLVQPVGSPLSLECTVEGTSNPNLYWYRQAAGRGLQLLFYSVGIGQISSEVPQNLSASRPQDRQFILSSKKLLLSDSGFYLCACRPRGDYGYTFGSGTRLTVV.

The rearrangement uses TRBV4-1 and TRBJ2-1, with D tentatively TRBD2 (5 bases). In germline, CDR1 is MGHRA, CDR2 YSYEKL. Trimming took 2 bases from V and 6 from J, leaving 8 bases between them. The CDR3 runs 13 residues. The CDR3 sequence: CASSQQLVNEQFF. CDR3 nucleotides: TGCGCCAGCAGCCAACAACTAGTCAATGAGCAGTTCTTC.

The genes are TRBV9 and TRBJ1-2; D unclear. In germline, CDR1 is SGDLS, CDR2 YYNGEE. The V gene lost 5 bases and the J gene lost 6 bases, with 23 bases spanning the gap. The CDR3 has 16 residues. The CDR3 DNA reads TGTGCCAGCAGTTACATCCCCCTAGGGCTCGGTGATGGCTACACCTTC. Protein sequence: CASSYIPLGLGDGYTF.

V usage is TRBV29-1 and J usage is TRBJ2-2, with D possibly being TRBD1 (5 bases). The germline V gene encodes CDR1 SQVTM and CDR2 ANQGSEA. The CDR3 has 16 residues. V was clipped by 2 bases and J by 1 base, with 14 bases between them. CDR3 residues: CSVEWLGQGNTGELFF. The CDR3 DNA reads as TGCAGCGTTGAATGGTTAGGTCAGGGGAACACCGGGGAGCTGTTTTTT.

The chain couples TRBV28 to TRBJ1-5; D unclear. The CDR3 extends over 12 amino acids. V shed 10 bases and J shed 2 bases, with 9 bases lying between them. CDR1 is MDHEN and CDR2 is SYDVKM in the germline V gene. As DNA, the CDR3 is TGTGCCACCAAGCTGGGCAATCAGCCCCAGCATTTT. This codes for CATKLGNQPQHF.